A selection of T cell receptor beta chains follows, all from one sample in a study of regulatory T cells in long-lasting Graves disease. From the multiplex PCR reads, TCRdb called clonotypes with MiXCR, one entry per CDR3 protein. Of 400,000 to 600,000 distinct CDR3 sequences listed, roughly 21% are singletons. This sample comprised peripheral blood mononuclear cells (PBMCs), obtained when the disease was refractory, from a patient treated with antithyroid drugs. All receptors come from a female donor with Graves disease. Each CDR3 is given with its conserved first and last residue. Fields, in order: V gene, D gene, clone size, J gene, CDR3 DNA, CDR3 protein. D genes are given only for firm matches. The size entry is marked missing in some rows and otherwise reads once, few, many or a size class.

>TRBV9|TRBD1|many|TRBJ1-4
TGTGCCAGCAGCCTCGGGACAGGACTTAATGAAAAACTGTTTTTT
CASSLGTGLNEKLFF
>TRBV10-3|.|.|TRBJ2-3
TGTGCCATCAGTGAGGCCAGAGATACGAAGTATTTT
CAISEARDTKYF
>TRBV7-2|.|few|TRBJ2-7
TGTGCCAGCAGTCGGGACCGCTACGAGCAGTACTTC
CASSRDRYEQYF
>TRBV29-1|TRBD1|many|TRBJ1-2
TGCAGCGTGGACTGGACAGGGGACGGTTACTATGGCTACACCTTC
CSVDWTGDGYYGYTF
>TRBV12-3/TRBV12-4|TRBD1|many|TRBJ1-4
TGTGCCAGCAGCTTGACAGGGGTGAGGGAAAAACTGTTTTTT
CASSLTGVREKLFF
>TRBV29-1|TRBD2|few|TRBJ2-1
TGCAGCGTTGAAGGGGGACGGCCGGGACTAGCGGGAGCCCCCTACAATGAGCAGTTCTTC
CSVEGGRPGLAGAPYNEQFF
>TRBV7-8|TRBD1|.|TRBJ1-3
TGTGCCAGCAGCTTTGGGACAGGGGGCCGAAACACCATATATTTT
CASSFGTGGRNTIYF
>TRBV6-1|.|.|TRBJ1-4
TGTGCCAGCAAAGGCCAGGTTGAAAAACTGTTTTTT
CASKGQVEKLFF
>TRBV29-1|.|few|TRBJ2-7
TGCAGCGCCGAATTGTTGAGGCCAGCGGGGACACTAGCCCCCACCTACGAGCAGTACTTC
CSAELLRPAGTLAPTYEQYF
>TRBV19|TRBD2|few|TRBJ2-7
TGTGCCAGTGGGGATATAGCGGGAGTGCGCAACGAGCAGTACTTC
CASGDIAGVRNEQYF
>TRBV7-2|.|.|TRBJ2-6
TGTGCCAGCAGCTTAGAATTATTC
CASSLELF
>TRBV6-5|TRBD1|many|TRBJ1-1
TGTGCCAGCAGTTACAGGGTCAGGACAGGGCCGAGGGGAAACACTGAAGCTTTCTTT
CASSYRVRTGPRGNTEAFF
>TRBV7-8|.|.|TRBJ2-2
TGTGCCAGCAGCTTATCTGTGAGGCCGAACACCGGGGAGCTGTTTTTT
CASSLSVRPNTGELFF
>TRBV28|.|many|TRBJ1-5
TGTGCCAGCAGTTTGAACCAGGGAAACGATCAGCCCCAGCATTTT
CASSLNQGNDQPQHF
>TRBV7-2|TRBD2|many|TRBJ2-5
TGTGCCAGCAGCTCAGGACTAGCGGGAGTTGGAGAGACCCAGTACTTC
CASSSGLAGVGETQYF
>TRBV20-1|.|few|TRBJ2-3
TGCAGTGCTAGTTGGTCGGGCACAGATACGCAGTATTTT
CSASWSGTDTQYF
>TRBV7-2|TRBD2|many|TRBJ2-5
TGTGCCAGCAGCTTTAGGACTAGCGGGACGCAAGAGACCCAGTACTTC
CASSFRTSGTQETQYF
>TRBV6-1|.|few|TRBJ1-5
TGTGCCAGCGCCGACCATAGCAATCAGCCCCAGCATTTT
CASADHSNQPQHF
>TRBV28|TRBD1|many|TRBJ2-7
TGTGCCAGCAGTTTCGTCGGACAGGGCGATAATCGGTGGGAGCAGTACTTC
CASSFVGQGDNRWEQYF
>TRBV11-2|.|many|TRBJ2-7
TGTGCCAGCAGCCCAGGAATCGGCTCCTACGAGCAGTACTTC
CASSPGIGSYEQYF
>TRBV5-6|.|.|TRBJ1-6
TGTGCCAGCAGCTTGAACCCCTATCCGGCCCTCCACTTT
CASSLNPYPALHF
>TRBV6-1|TRBD1|many|TRBJ1-1
TGTGCCAGCAGCGGACAGGGAATAACTGAAGCTTTCTTT
CASSGQGITEAFF
>TRBV6-9|TRBD1|many|TRBJ1-5
TGTGCCAGCAGTTACTCCGGACAGGGGGCACTTAGCAATCAGCCCCAGCATTTT
CASSYSGQGALSNQPQHF
>TRBV9|.|.|TRBJ2-6
TGTGCCAGCAGCGTAGACAAATCTGGGGCCAACGTCCTGACTTTC
CASSVDKSGANVLTF
>TRBV3-1|.|many|TRBJ1-1
TGTGCCAGCAGCCAAGATGGGGCTACAGGGTACACTGAAGCTTTCTTT
CASSQDGATGYTEAFF
>TRBV28|TRBD1|many|TRBJ1-2
TGTGCCAGCAGTCCCCCGGGTGAGGGGGCGCATGGCTACACCTTC
CASSPPGEGAHGYTF
>TRBV19|.|.|TRBJ1-4
TGTGCCAGTAGCCACGGGCCCACTTCACCAGAAAAACTGTTTTTT
CASSHGPTSPEKLFF
>TRBV7-8|.|few|TRBJ1-5
TGTGCCAGCAGCTTAGCGAGTAGGGCAGGGGATAGCAATCAGCCCCAGCATTTT
CASSLASRAGDSNQPQHF
>TRBV6-5|.|few|TRBJ1-3
TGTGCCAGCAGTTATCAATCCGGAAACACCATATATTTT
CASSYQSGNTIYF
>TRBV12-3/TRBV12-4|.|few|TRBJ2-7
TGTGCCAGCAGTTTATTAGCAGGGGCCGCCTTCCACGAGCAGTACTTC
CASSLLAGAAFHEQYF
>TRBV28|.|many|TRBJ2-7
TGTGCCAGCAGTTTAACGGCGGAAGAGCAGTACTTC
CASSLTAEEQYF
>TRBV19|TRBD1|.|TRBJ1-5
TGTGCCACTAACGACAGGCAGGGGGGCAATCAGCCCCAGCATTTT
CATNDRQGGNQPQHF
>TRBV12-3/TRBV12-4|.|many|TRBJ2-4
TGTGCCAGCACCAGCACCGACCGGCTAGCCAAAAACATTCAGTACTTC
CASTSTDRLAKNIQYF
>TRBV28|TRBD1|many|TRBJ1-5
TGTGCCAGCAGTCCGCCGGACAGGGCCCATGGTCAGCCCCAGCATTTT
CASSPPDRAHGQPQHF
>TRBV29-1|.|many|TRBJ2-5
TGCAGCGTTGCCCCCCGGTTGGGAGAGGAGACCCAGTACTTC
CSVAPRLGEETQYF
>TRBV11-2|.|many|TRBJ2-5
TGTGCCAGCAGCTTACGGGTGGGCCACGAAGAGACCCAGTACTTC
CASSLRVGHEETQYF
>TRBV6-1|.|few|TRBJ2-2
TGTGCCAGCAGTCGGCCCGAAAGTGTCGCGGTGGACACCGGGGAGCTGTTTTTT
CASSRPESVAVDTGELFF
>TRBV4-1|.|.|TRBJ2-7
TGCGCCAGCAGCCAAGATTTAATTTCCCGAGGGCACTTC
CASSQDLISRGHF
>TRBV27|TRBD2|.|TRBJ2-7
TGTGCCAGCAGTTTAGGAGGGGACTATCTGTACTTC
CASSLGGDYLYF
>TRBV6-1|.|few|TRBJ1-5
TGTGCCAGCAGTGATGCAGGGAGCAATCAGCCCCAGCATTTT
CASSDAGSNQPQHF
>TRBV9|.|few|TRBJ2-5
TGTGCCAGCAGCGTAGACGCCCGGGCCCTTCAAGAGACCCAGTACTTC
CASSVDARALQETQYF
>TRBV24-1|.|.|TRBJ2-1
TGTGCCACCAGTGATTTCGGCAGCTACAATGAGCAGTTCTTC
CATSDFGSYNEQFF
>TRBV20-1|.|many|TRBJ1-2
TGCAGTGCTTCCCAGGGGCGGGAGGATGGCTACACCTTC
CSASQGREDGYTF
>TRBV14|TRBD1|.|TRBJ1-1
TGTGCCAGCAGCCACTATATAGACAGGGGGCGCCCCGCCAAGACTGAAGCTTTCTTT
CASSHYIDRGRPAKTEAFF
>TRBV20-1|TRBD1|few|TRBJ1-1
TGCAGTGCTAGAGATGGGAGGGCAGGGGGAGGTACTGAAGCTTTCTTT
CSARDGRAGGGTEAFF
>TRBV25-1|.|few|TRBJ1-1
TGTGCCAGCAGCCCAGCCCCGGGACGATCCCGAGGTGAAGCTTTCTTT
CASSPAPGRSRGEAFF
>TRBV12-3/TRBV12-4|.|many|TRBJ1-5
TGTGCCAGCAGCTTACAGGGAGAGCCCCAGCATTTT
CASSLQGEPQHF
>TRBV6-9|.|.|TRBJ2-4
TGTGCCAGCAGTTACTCGAAGCAAAACATTCAGTACTTC
CASSYSKQNIQYF
>TRBV28|.|many|TRBJ2-7
TGTGCCAGCAGTTTACTCCAGAATCCCTACGAGCAGTACTTC
CASSLLQNPYEQYF
>TRBV24-1|.|few|TRBJ2-7
TGTGCCACCAGTGATGCTATCGAGCAGTACTTC
CATSDAIEQYF
>TRBV20-1|.|.|TRBJ2-1
TGCAGCGGCCTAGGGGACGGACCAGATGCTGAGCAGTTCTTC
CSGLGDGPDAEQFF
>TRBV3-1|.|few|TRBJ2-7
TGTGCCAGCAGCCAAAATGATGCCCTCTACGAGCAGTACTTC
CASSQNDALYEQYF